Below, 3 T cell receptor beta chains from the same sample are listed, as sequenced in a study of response to subunit inactivated influenza vaccine. TCRdb re-called the RT-PCR reads with MiXCR, one entry per CDR3 protein. The table shows 150,000 to 200,000 distinct CDR3 sequences, with 9.5% to 15% occurring only once. The sample was also reused in another study, on T cells expressing NK-cell markers. This second study says: In generating TCR beta cDNA, 5'RACE template switching with UMIs was used.

The specimen was CD8+ T cells sorted from PBMCs, collected about 13 days after vaccination. These receptors originate from a man aged 45-60 years who received an inactivated influenza vaccine.

The sample holds a few counts of this clonotype. The genes are TRBV6-4 and TRBJ1-2; the D gene is possibly TRBD1 (6 bases). Germline lookup yields CDR1 MRHNA and CDR2 SNTAGT. Trimming shortened V by 5 bases and J by 7 bases, and 11 bases separated the two germline ends. The CDR3 covers 12 residues. The CDR3 DNA is TGTGCCAGCAGTCAAATAGGGGGTGGCTACACCTTC. Translated, it gives CASSQIGGGYTF.

V gene TRBV6-5 combines with J gene TRBJ2-5; no reliable D call. The CDR3 runs 13 residues. The germline V gene has CDR1 MNHEY and CDR2 SVGAGI. Trimming cost V 2 bases and J 4 bases, with 8 bases left between them. DNA for the CDR3: TGTGCCAGCAGTTACATGGTGGGAGAGACCCAGTACTTC. As protein: CASSYMVGETQYF.

This clonotype was picked up a small number of times. The V call is TRBV20-1, the J call TRBJ2-7; 12 positions agree with TRBD1. With 0 bases clipped from V and 6 bases from J, the junction kept 6 bases outside the gene matches. The CDR3 has 15 amino acids. The germline gives CDR1 DFQATT, CDR2 SNEGSKA (reference sequence). The CDR3 DNA reads as TGCAGTGCTAGAGACAGCGGGACAGGGGGCTTCGAGCAGTACTTC. Translating gives CSARDSGTGGFEQYF.